This paragraph reports one T cell receptor beta chain. Profiled with immunoSEQ multiplex PCR; TCRdb holds only in-frame clones, not every one. The data hold under 250,000 clones, with 85% to 90% observed a single time. This CDR3 comprises 20 residues. From germline, CDR1 is SGDLS and CDR2 YYNGEE. The V segment lost 0 bases and the J segment 8 bases; nucleotides outside the gene matches: 22. The data were taken from a study of blood T cell repertoires in COVID-19. Participants were aged about 18 to 90 years from roughly 26 US areas. Sequencing was carried out using PBMCs or T cells enriched from blood (not recorded which). The clonotype was recovered from a man aged 40-49 years who had recovered from COVID-19. This chain links TRBV9 with TRBJ2-1; 8 bases agree with TRBD1. CDR3 sequence: CASSVATMTGTGSLGDEQFF. For the CDR3, the DNA is TGTGCCAGCAGCGTAGCTACGATGACCGGGACAGGCTCCTTGGGGGATGAGCAGTTCTTC.